This TCR beta chain was sequenced during a study of blood T cell repertoires in COVID-19 (dated by TCRdb to 2020 to 2022). With regard to the full study: The collaborator samples originated in the United States, Italy and Spain and spanned the acute and convalescent phases of COVID-19. The prospective study material was composed of cDNA or gDNA derived from T cells, B-cell-depleted T cells, or PBMCs. The samples were drawn from two sources: the first 160 participants of the ongoing ImmuneRACE study, and about 1,300 subjects contributed by 6 global collaborators. A de-identified subject ID, COVID-19 status, age in years and sex were almost always included in the sample metadata. HLA class I and class II types, where available, came from metadata supplied by the sample provider rather than from assay-based typing. The repertoires were released in a freely available public database intended as a resource for research on the immune response to SARS-CoV-2. The dataset comprised deeply sampled blood TCRbeta repertoires from subjects exposed to, actively infected with, or recovered from COVID-19.

Summary of the overall study and its limitations: The amount of clinical and demographic metadata varied by source and participant and was provided uncurated.

TCRbeta CDR3 regions were amplified from genomic DNA using the immunoSEQ Assay, a bias-controlled multiplex PCR. Per the source publication's procedure: The number of nucleated cells in each sample was estimated by amplification of reference gene primers within the assay. To quantify the absolute abundance of each unique TCRbeta CDR3 rearrangement, sequence reads were collapsed and filtered. For each sample, productive Simpson clonality was calculated by taking the square root of Simpson's diversity index across productive rearrangements. TCRdb took this table from immuneACCESS and kept in-frame rearrangements with V and J called. Such tables lack part of the clones; where checked against another copy, unresolved V genes explain under half of the gap, and the rest is unexplained. V and J calls plus clone size are reproduced from that table; the DNA served to infer D and trimming. The sample table shows approximately 200,000 clones, and over 80% are seen once. About a tenth of the sample is held by the ten biggest clonotypes.

Comments on this clone: This clone's antigen is unknown. Per-base qualities were not stored, and no clone one base away is much larger.

As encoded in the germline V gene (reference sequence), CDR1 is LNHDA while CDR2 is SQIVND. Including cysteine and phenylalanine, the CDR3 has 13 amino acids. The kept DNA is CDR3 alone, 39 bases in frame from the first base. The trim is 1 base for V and 14 bases for J, with a gap of 15 bases between the germline ends. In the prospective study, participants were roughly 18 to 95 years old, resided in about two dozen geographic areas of the United States, and were enrolled through a virtual design. Cohort assignment in the prospective study relied on participant-reported clinical history from a screening survey and a study questionnaire. Mobile phlebotomists in the prospective study collected whole blood, serum and a nasopharyngeal or oropharyngeal swab from every participant. Over an approximately 2-month period, participants in the prospective study had the option of providing additional blood draws and questionnaires. Prospective study blood samples were shipped either frozen or at room temperature before DNA extraction.

The chain uses TRBV19 and TRBJ2-1; tentative D gene TRBD1, with 6 bases matching. Sequencing was carried out using PBMCs or T cells enriched from blood (not recorded which). This receptor was taken from a man younger than 30 with acute COVID-19. The nucleotide sequence is given as TGTGCCAGTAGTATAGCGCAGGGGAGTAGTAAGTTCTTC. It translates as CASSIAQGSSKFF.